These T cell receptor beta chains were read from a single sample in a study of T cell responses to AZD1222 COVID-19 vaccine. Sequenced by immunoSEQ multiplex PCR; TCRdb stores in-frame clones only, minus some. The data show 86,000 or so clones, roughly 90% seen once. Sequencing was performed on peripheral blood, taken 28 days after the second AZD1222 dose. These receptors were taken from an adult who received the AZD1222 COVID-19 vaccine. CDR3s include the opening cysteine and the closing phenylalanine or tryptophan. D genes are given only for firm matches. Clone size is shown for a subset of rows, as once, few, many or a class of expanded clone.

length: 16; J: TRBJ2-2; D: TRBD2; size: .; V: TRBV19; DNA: TGTGCCAGTAGTGAGTCCCTAGCGGGAGTTAACGGGGAGCTGTTTTTT; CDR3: CASSESLAGVNGELFF
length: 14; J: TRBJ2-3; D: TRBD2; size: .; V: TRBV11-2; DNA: TGTGCCAGCAGCTTAGGTAGCGGGGGAGATACGCAGTATTTT; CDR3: CASSLGSGGDTQYF
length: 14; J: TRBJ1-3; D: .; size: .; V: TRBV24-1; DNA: TGTGCCACCAGTGATTTTAACTCTGGAAACACCATATATTTT; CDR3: CATSDFNSGNTIYF
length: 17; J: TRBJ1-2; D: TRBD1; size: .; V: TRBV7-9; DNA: TGTGCCAGCAGCTCAACAGGGGACCGTAACTACAACTATGGCTACACCTTC; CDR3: CASSSTGDRNYNYGYTF
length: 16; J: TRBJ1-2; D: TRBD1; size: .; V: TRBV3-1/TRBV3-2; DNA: TGTGCCAGCAGCCCTATTAGGGACAGCGGAGTGTCTGGCTACACCTTC; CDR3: CASSPIRDSGVSGYTF
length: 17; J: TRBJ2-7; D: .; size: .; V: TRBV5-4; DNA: TGTGCCAGCAGCTTGAGCGTTGCAGGGAAGATATTCTACGAGCAGTACTTC; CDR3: CASSLSVAGKIFYEQYF
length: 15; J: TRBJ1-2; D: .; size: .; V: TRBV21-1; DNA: TGTGCCAGCAGCAAAGTAGGGTTAATGAACTATGGCTACACCTTC; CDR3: CASSKVGLMNYGYTF
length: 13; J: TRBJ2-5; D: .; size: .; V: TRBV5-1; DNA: TGCGCCAGCAGCTCGCTAGCCCAAGAGACCCAGTACTTC; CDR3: CASSSLAQETQYF
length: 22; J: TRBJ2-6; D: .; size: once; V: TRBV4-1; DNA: TGCGCCTGCAGCCCTCCTGGTAGGGCTAGGCAGGGAAGTAGTAAGGGGGCCAACGTCCTGACTTTC; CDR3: CACSPPGRARQGSSKGANVLTF
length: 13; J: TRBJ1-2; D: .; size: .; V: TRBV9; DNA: TGTGCCAGCAGCCACCCAGGGCCCTATGGCTACACCTTC; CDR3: CASSHPGPYGYTF
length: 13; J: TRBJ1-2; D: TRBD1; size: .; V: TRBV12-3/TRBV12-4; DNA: TGTGCCAGCAGTTTGGACAGGGGGGATGGCTACACCTTC; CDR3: CASSLDRGDGYTF
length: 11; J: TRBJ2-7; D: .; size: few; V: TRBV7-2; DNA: TGTGCCAGCAGCGAAGGCTACGAGCAGTACTTC; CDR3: CASSEGYEQYF
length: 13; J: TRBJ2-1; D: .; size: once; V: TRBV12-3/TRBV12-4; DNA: TGTGCCAGCAGCCCTAGTTTATACAATGAGCAGTTCTTC; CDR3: CASSPSLYNEQFF
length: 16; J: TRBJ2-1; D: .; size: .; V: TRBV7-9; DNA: TGTGCCAGCAGCTTAGCAGGTAGCGGCTCCTACAATGAGCAGTTCTTC; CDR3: CASSLAGSGSYNEQFF
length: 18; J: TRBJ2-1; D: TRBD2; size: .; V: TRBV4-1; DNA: TGCGCCAGCAGCCAAGAAATGGACACTAGCGGGAGTTTCGATGAGCAGTTCTTC; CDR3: CASSQEMDTSGSFDEQFF
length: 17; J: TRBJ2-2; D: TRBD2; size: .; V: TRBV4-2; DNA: TGTGCCAGCAGCCCTATGGGGCTAGCGGCGAACACCGGGGAGCTGTTTTTT; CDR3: CASSPMGLAANTGELFF
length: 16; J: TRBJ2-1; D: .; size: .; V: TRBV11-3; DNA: TGTGCCAGCAGCTCAACCGACCGGAGCTCCTACAATGAGCAGTTCTTC; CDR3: CASSSTDRSSYNEQFF
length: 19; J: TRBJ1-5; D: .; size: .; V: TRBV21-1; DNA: TGTGCCAGCAGCACTGGGGATTTCGTTGGAGTCCAGGGGGATCAGCCCCAGCATTTT; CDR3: CASSTGDFVGVQGDQPQHF
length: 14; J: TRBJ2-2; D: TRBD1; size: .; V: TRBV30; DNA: TGTGCCTGGGGACCAGGGGGCTGGACCGGGGAGCTGTTTTTT; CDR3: CAWGPGGWTGELFF
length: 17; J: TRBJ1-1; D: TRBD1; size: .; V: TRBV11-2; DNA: TGTGCCAGCAGCTTAGCTCCGGGACAGGGGAGGGACACTGAAGCTTTCTTT; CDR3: CASSLAPGQGRDTEAFF
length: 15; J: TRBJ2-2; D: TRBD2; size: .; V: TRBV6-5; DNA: TGTGCCAGCAGTCCTAGCGGGAGGAACACCGGGGAGCTGTTTTTT; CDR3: CASSPSGRNTGELFF
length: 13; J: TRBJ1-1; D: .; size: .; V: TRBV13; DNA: TGTGCCAGCAGCTTAGGTCAGGGGACTGAAGCTTTCTTT; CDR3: CASSLGQGTEAFF
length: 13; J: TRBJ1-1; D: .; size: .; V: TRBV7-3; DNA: TGTGCCAGCAGCTTCCAACAGTACACTGAAGCTTTCTTT; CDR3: CASSFQQYTEAFF
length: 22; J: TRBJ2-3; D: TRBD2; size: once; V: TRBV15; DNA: TGTGCCACCAGCCTGACTAGCGGGAGTCCCGATCCTTCCCTTTTTAGCACAGATACGCAGTATTTT; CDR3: CATSLTSGSPDPSLFSTDTQYF
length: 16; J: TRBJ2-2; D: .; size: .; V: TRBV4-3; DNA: TGCGCCAGCAGCCAAGACAGGAGCGTAGGGACCGGGGAGCTGTTTTTT; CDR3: CASSQDRSVGTGELFF
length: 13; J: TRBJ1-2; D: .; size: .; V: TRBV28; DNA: TGTGCCAGCAGCTATGTAAACCTCTATGGCTACACCTTC; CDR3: CASSYVNLYGYTF
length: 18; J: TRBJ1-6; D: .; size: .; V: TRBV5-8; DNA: TGTGCCAGCAGCCTACTAACTAAGGACAGCCGGACGAATTCACCCCTCCACTTT; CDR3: CASSLLTKDSRTNSPLHF
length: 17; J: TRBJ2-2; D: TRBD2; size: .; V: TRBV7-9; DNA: TGTGCCAGCAGCCCCCGGGGGCTTAGCGGGAGGACCGGGGAGCTGTTTTTT; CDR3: CASSPRGLSGRTGELFF
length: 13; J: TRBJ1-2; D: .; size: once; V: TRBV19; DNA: TGTGCCAGTAGTATAGACGGCTACTATGGCTACACCTTC; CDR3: CASSIDGYYGYTF
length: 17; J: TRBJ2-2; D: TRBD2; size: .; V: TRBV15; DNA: TGTGCCACCAGCAGAGATCGACTAGCGGCGAACACCGGGGAGCTGTTTTTT; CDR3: CATSRDRLAANTGELFF